This T cell receptor beta chain was captured in a study of cytotoxic CD8 clonotypes in ibrutinib-treated CLL. Assay: immunoSEQ multiplex PCR; the TCRdb copy retains only in-frame clones and omits some. Among about 39,000 clones listed, about 70% were seen once. Trimming cost V 4 bases and J 0 bases, with 10 bases left between them. The CDR3 contains 16 residues. CDR1 MNHEY and CDR2 SMNVEV come from the germline V gene (reference sequence). With cryopreserved PBMCs as the source, 2 to 2.5 micrograms of genomic DNA went to TCR beta libraries. This sample comprised PBMCs, obtained at disease progression, from a patient treated with ibrutinib. The source of this sequence is a human donor with chronic lymphocytic leukemia. The chain has TRBV27 and TRBJ1-6; a weak D match, TRBD1 (5 bases). This CDR3 is CASSSRQSSYNSPLHF. The CDR3 DNA is TGTGCCAGCAGTTCGCGACAGAGCTCCTATAATTCACCCCTCCACTTT.